This T cell receptor beta chain was sequenced for a study of blood T cell repertoires in COVID-19. Study at large: Sample material is recorded as cDNA or gDNA derived from T cells, B-cell-depleted T cells, or PBMCs.

In the original processing: Amplified reference gene primers provided the basis for estimating nucleated cell counts. The method was immunoSEQ multiplex PCR; TCRdb's version includes in-frame clones alone and lacks a portion of them. V, J and clone size were drawn from that table, and D and trimming were deduced from the DNA. The sample lists some 170,000 clones; 80% were seen once. Living in roughly 23 US areas, the participants were between roughly 18 and 95 years of age. Cohort 3 recovered donors had two negative PCRs, clearance, or symptom resolution. Germline trimming cut 4 bases from V and 5 bases from J; bases unmatched to any gene: 11. Germline CDR1 and CDR2: SGHNT and YYREEE (reference sequence). This CDR3 comprises 15 residues.

Source material: PBMCs or T cells enriched from blood (not recorded which). The sequence was collected from a man between 35 and 55 years old who had recovered from COVID-19. The genes are TRBV5-4 and TRBJ2-7; 8 nucleotides agree with TRBD1. CDR3 DNA sequence: TGTGCCAGCAGCGCACGACAGGGGACAGTGAACGAGCAGTACTTC. It yields the protein CASSARQGTVNEQYF.